These T cell receptor beta chains were read from a single sample in a study of T cell changes during pregnancy in multiple sclerosis. The table came from immunoSEQ multiplex PCR; TCRdb's copy has only in-frame clones and leaves some out. The table records roughly 40,000 clones, approximately 92% of them present only once. The specimen comprised CD8+ T cells from peripheral blood mononuclear cells, sampled in the first trimester of pregnancy. These receptors all come from a female donor with multiple sclerosis, enrolled in a pregnancy study. Each CDR3 is given with its conserved first and last residue. The D gene is left open where the match is weak. Size is omitted from some rows. Given values are once, few, many or a class for expanded clones.

D,size,J,V,DNA,CDR3
.,.,TRBJ1-6,TRBV27,TGTGCCAGCAGTTTGGTTCAGCCGGGCTATAATTCACCCCTCCACTTT,CASSLVQPGYNSPLHF
.,once,TRBJ2-2,TRBV12-5,TGTGCTAGCCGAGGACAGAACACCGGGGAGCTGTTTTTT,CASRGQNTGELFF
.,.,TRBJ2-2,TRBV6-1,TGTGCCAGCACTGACCTGGGACTTAGCGCGAACACCGGGGAGCTGTTTTTT,CASTDLGLSANTGELFF
TRBD1,.,TRBJ2-7,TRBV13,TGTGCCAGTGAGGGACAGGGGGGGTACGAGCAGTACTTC,CASEGQGGYEQYF
TRBD2,.,TRBJ2-3,TRBV10-2,TGCGCCAGCAGCGGCGCAGGGAGCGGGGGGCCCACAGATACGCAGTATTTT,CASSGAGSGGPTDTQYF
TRBD1,.,TRBJ2-1,TRBV2,TGTGTCGACAGGGCCAACAATGAGCAGTTCTTC,CVDRANNEQFF
TRBD2,few,TRBJ2-7,TRBV27,TGTGCCAGCAGTCCCACTAGCGGGGGGTACTACGAGCAGTACTTC,CASSPTSGGYYEQYF
TRBD1,.,TRBJ2-7,TRBV7-9,TGTGCCAGCAGCTCCACGACAGGGAATTTCTACGAGCAGTACTTC,CASSSTTGNFYEQYF
.,.,TRBJ2-5,TRBV5-8,TGTGCCAGCAGCTTGGGAGCAGGGGCAAAAGAGACCCAGTACTTC,CASSLGAGAKETQYF
.,.,TRBJ2-1,TRBV6-1,TGTGCCAGCAGGCCCCAGGACAATTTTATGGATGAGCAGTTCTTC,CASRPQDNFMDEQFF
.,.,TRBJ1-1,TRBV7-9,TGTGCCGTTCAAGAGGGGGGGACTGAAGCTTTCTTT,CAVQEGGTEAFF
TRBD1,.,TRBJ2-2,TRBV6-4,TGTGCCAGCAGTGAAGGAGGGACAGGCGGGGAGCTGTTTTTT,CASSEGGTGGELFF
.,few,TRBJ1-1,TRBV7-3,TGTGCCAGCAGCTCCGCAGCGCACACTGAAGCTTTCTTT,CASSSAAHTEAFF
.,.,TRBJ1-5,TRBV2,TGTGCCAGTTGGGGGCAGGGGAATCAGCCCCAGCATTTT,CASWGQGNQPQHF
.,.,TRBJ2-1,TRBV7-9,TGTGCCAGCAGCTCAGACAATGAGCAGTTCTTC,CASSSDNEQFF
.,.,TRBJ2-3,TRBV11-3,TGTGCCAGCAGCGCGCGGGGAGGTACGCAGTATTTT,CASSARGGTQYF
TRBD1,.,TRBJ1-4,TRBV11-2,TGTGCCAGCAGCCCACGAGGGACAGTTAATGAAAAACTGTTTTTT,CASSPRGTVNEKLFF
.,.,TRBJ1-6,TRBV27,TGTGCCAGCAGTTTATCGGAGGAGACCTATAATTCACCCCTCCACTTT,CASSLSEETYNSPLHF
TRBD1,.,TRBJ1-2,TRBV13,TGTGCCAGCAGCCCACTAGAACAGGGGGTGAGGGGCTACACCTTC,CASSPLEQGVRGYTF
.,.,TRBJ1-4,TRBV11-2,TGTGCCAGCAGCTTTGAGAATGAAAAACTGTTTTTT,CASSFENEKLFF
TRBD1,.,TRBJ2-7,TRBV5-6,TGTGCCAGCAGCTTAACCACAGGGGGGTTTGAGCAGTACTTC,CASSLTTGGFEQYF
.,.,TRBJ2-7,TRBV19,TGTGCCAGTAGTATAAGCGCCTACGAGCAGTACTTC,CASSISAYEQYF
.,.,TRBJ2-5,TRBV25-1,TGTGCCAGCAATCCCGGACCAGGACTAGAGACCCAGTACTTC,CASNPGPGLETQYF
TRBD1,once,TRBJ2-1,TRBV7-6,TGTGCCAGCAGCCGGGGACAGTTTGAGCAGTTCTTC,CASSRGQFEQFF
.,.,TRBJ1-3,TRBV7-9,TGTGCCAGCAGCTTGCGGGGGGAGAGGCACACCATATATTTT,CASSLRGERHTIYF
.,once,TRBJ1-2,TRBV14,TGTGCCAGCAGCCAGGTAGACTATGGCTACACCTTC,CASSQVDYGYTF
TRBD1,.,TRBJ1-1,TRBV10-3,TGTGCCATCAGTGACTACGACAGGGATGCTGAAGCTTTCTTT,CAISDYDRDAEAFF
TRBD1,.,TRBJ1-2,TRBV27,TGTGCCAGCAGGGCCCCGGGGACAGCTCACACCTTC,CASRAPGTAHTF
.,.,TRBJ2-7,TRBV5-6,TGTGCCAGCAGCTTTAACTCACCCATCTACGAGCAGTACTTC,CASSFNSPIYEQYF
.,.,TRBJ1-2,TRBV30,TGTGCCTGGAGTGTGATGGAGACGCCCTATGGCTACACCTTC,CAWSVMETPYGYTF
.,.,TRBJ1-2,TRBV30,TGTGCCTGGAATGAGGTGCTATCCTATGGCTACACCTTC,CAWNEVLSYGYTF
.,.,TRBJ1-1,TRBV29-1,TGCAGCGTCTTGGGGGGGCGCCTCATGAACACTGAAGCTTTCTTT,CSVLGGRLMNTEAFF
.,.,TRBJ1-4,TRBV6-5,TGTGCCAGCAGTTACTCGAGTAAGGTCCCGAGGGAAAAACTGTTTTTT,CASSYSSKVPREKLFF
.,.,TRBJ2-1,TRBV13,TGTGCCAGCAGCTTAGGGACTTGGAGCTCCTACAATGAGCAGTTCTTC,CASSLGTWSSYNEQFF
TRBD2,.,TRBJ2-5,TRBV11-2,TGTGCCAGCAGCTCCCGACTAGCGGGGGGGGAAGAGACCCAGTACTTC,CASSSRLAGGEETQYF